This T cell receptor beta chain was retrieved from a study of T cells in Graves' hyperthyroidism and ophthalmopathy (dated by TCRdb to between 2018 and 2020). Turning to the overall study: Peripheral blood was collected at initial diagnosis, before any treatment. To identify distinguishing TCR V-J signatures, a discovery cohort of 100 patients was used, comprising 43 with Graves' ophthalmopathy and about 59 with stable Graves' hyperthyroidism. An independent validation cohort of around 19 hyperthyroidism patients and over 15 patients who later progressed to ophthalmopathy tested prospective prediction of ophthalmopathy. The approximately 95 discovery patients were divided at random into training and test sets in a 7:3 ratio. Thyroid tissue and blood T-cell repertoires from six Graves' hyperthyroidism patients were also compared in the study. After sampling, hyperthyroidism patients received methimazole starting at 30 mg daily, and ophthalmopathy patients received high-dose intravenous methylprednisolone. The paper describes TCR Vbeta CDR3 sequencing of around 130 peripheral blood samples, made up of roughly 45 ophthalmopathy patients, around 78 hyperthyroidism patients and roughly 17 progressor patients. Here is what the overall study found, with its caveats: No statistical method was used to fix the sample size in advance, and group allocation was not hidden from the investigators. A 13 V-J signature model separated ophthalmopathy from stable hyperthyroidism, with around 91% sensitivity and 81% to 83% specificity in cross-validation and 80%/75% in testing. In validation, the model predicted progression to ophthalmopathy with 55% to 71% sensitivity and approximately 78% specificity, a median of approximately 6.5 months before onset. Most expanded thyroid clonotypes (frequency above 0.001) were also found in blood, which suggests that blood repertoires may mirror thyroid immune responses.

Graves' hyperthyroidism was defined as stable when no progression to ophthalmopathy occurred over 18 months of follow-up. Hyperthyroidism patients were newly diagnosed, with disease duration under 2 months, and aged 18 to 65 years. Exclusion was applied to patients with uncontrolled infections, other autoimmune diseases, pregnancy or lactation. Diagnoses were based on clinical symptoms, serum thyroxine and TRAb, thyroid ultrasound and orbital computed tomography. PBMCs were separated from roughly 9.6 ml of fresh peripheral blood using Ficoll-Paque density gradient centrifugation. Trizol reagent was used to extract total RNA, and RNA quality was then checked on an Agilent 2100 Bioanalyzer. This clonotype was recorded at least ten times. The antigen this receptor binds is unknown. Qualities for individual bases were not recorded, and no much larger clone is one base off. The TCR beta CDR3 regions were amplified from RNA transcripts. A first-round RT-PCR of the TCR CDR3 used the HTBI primer set with the Qiagen OneStep RT-PCR kit. The libraries were constructed in a second round of multiplex PCR and then size-selected and purified. Sequencing of the libraries was done on an Illumina HiSeq2000 using paired-end 100 bp reads. In the original analysis: SOAPnuke was used to process the raw data, throwing out any read that contained adapters or uncalled bases, had a mean Phred below 15, or lacked an exact constant-primer or identifier match. High-quality paired reads were merged using COPE v1.2.5, and each unique nucleotide sequence was defined as a clonotype. Clonotypes were aligned to IMGT TRBV, TRBD and TRBJ reference segments using MiTCR v1.1. The analysis included only V-J combinations with a frequency above 0.0001, which together covered approximately 99% of the repertoires. A TCS score was defined as the ratio of F50 (clonal expansion) to E x V (chaos), with BLOSUM62-based TCRdist applied between CDR3 peptides within each V-J. Welch's t-statistics and random forest reduced approximately 520 V-J features to 13, which were used in a naive Bayes classifier (R e1071). TCRdb reprocessing: public reads trimmed at Q25 with fastp, clones called with MiXCR, in-frame beta chains kept. Every CDR3 protein is listed once, alongside the most common genes and DNA of its rows. The authors' filters were not applied to this entry. In all, the sample holds hundreds of thousands of distinct CDR3 sequences, and 15% to 17% of those were seen once. Of the sample, 11% to 15% is held by the ten largest clones.

V is shortened by 1 base, J by 7 bases, and the region joining them spans 11 bases. In the germline V gene (reference sequence), CDR1 corresponds to SEHNR and CDR2 to FQNEAQ. The CDR3 contains 14 residues, cysteine and phenylalanine counted. The only DNA kept is the CDR3, 42 bases in frame from the first base. This sequence uses TRBV7-9 and TRBJ2-1, with the D gene not clear enough to name. Specimen: blood. The source is a woman younger than 35 with Graves' hyperthyroidism. Read as DNA, the sequence is TGTGCCAGCAGCTTAGGCGGAGCCTCAAATGAGCAGTTCTTC. Its amino acids are CASSLGGASNEQFF.